These 30 T cell receptor beta chains were sequenced from one sample in a study of shared T cell receptors in the human thymus. Profiling relied on immunoSEQ multiplex PCR, and the TCRdb table lists in-frame clones only, not all of them. The table has hundreds of thousands of clones, about four fifths seen once. This sample was shared with a second study, whose subject was human thymus T cells.

The sample taken for sequencing was thymocytes. These receptors all come from a boy in the first two years of life with a congenital heart defect.

The J gene is TRBJ2-2, the V gene TRBV6-1; D is unresolved. Trimming took off 8 bases at V and 0 bases at J, with 10 bases between the two ends. This CDR3 is built from 14 residues. CDR1 and CDR2 (germline): MNHNS, SASEGT. CDR3 sequence (DNA): TGTGCCAGCCACGGTCCTTCGAACACCGGGGAGCTGTTTTTT. Amino acid sequence: CASHGPSNTGELFF.

The gene calls are TRBV5-4 and TRBJ2-7, with TRBD2 identical over 8 bases. The V gene end was trimmed by 1 base and the J gene end by 5 bases; junction bases not matched to a gene: 14. The CDR3 covers 17 residues. From germline, CDR1 is SGHNT and CDR2 YYREEE (reference sequence). The chain's CDR3 is CASSLSGRRGTPNEQYF. CDR3 DNA sequence: TGTGCCAGCAGCTTGAGCGGGAGAAGGGGAACCCCTAACGAGCAGTACTTC.

This chain links TRBV9 with TRBJ2-1, with 9 bases fitting TRBD2. Germline values: CDR1 SGDLS, CDR2 YYNGEE. Germline trimming cut 0 bases from V and 2 bases from J; bases unmatched to any gene: 9. This CDR3 spans 18 amino acids. This CDR3 reads CASSVVDSGSTPYNEQFF. The CDR3 DNA reads TGTGCCAGCAGCGTAGTTGATAGCGGGAGTACTCCCTACAATGAGCAGTTCTTC. The full variable domain, its missing parts supplied by reference TRBV9 and TRBJ2-1, is DSGVTQTPKHLITATGQRVTLRCSPRSGDLSVYWYQQSLDQGLQFLIQYYNGEERAKGNILERFSAQQFPDLHSELNLSSLELGDSALYFCASSVVDSGSTPYNEQFFGPGTRLTVL.

CDR3 in amino acids: CARSLALGLAGDEQFF. DNA of the CDR3: TGTGCCAGAAGCTTGGCCCTAGGGCTAGCGGGAGATGAGCAGTTCTTC. This chain connects TRBV5-3 to TRBJ2-1, with 10 bases identical to TRBD2. TRBV5-3 is an open reading frame whose function is uncertain. Unmatched junction bases numbered 8, after V lost 0 bases and J lost 8 bases. CDR3 length: 16 amino acids.

This chain connects TRBV21-1 to TRBJ2-7; the table's D call of TRBD2 was not tested on the DNA. TRBV21-1 is described as a pseudogene. CDR3 length: 16 residues. CDR3 DNA: TGTGCCAGCAGCAATTTAGCGGGAGGGCGTTCCTACGAGCAGTACTTC. Translated: CASSNLAGGRSYEQYF.

This chain joins TRBV2 and TRBJ2-1, with 13 bases aligning to TRBD2. With 10 bases clipped from V and 7 bases from J, the junction kept 13 bases outside the gene matches. This CDR3 region has 16 residues. The germline gives CDR1 SNHLY, CDR2 FYNNEI. The CDR3 region has the DNA TGTGCCACCAAGGTCCCCGGGACTAGCGGGAAAAATGAGCAGTTCTTC. Its protein is CATKVPGTSGKNEQFF.

This clone was seen just once. The chain combines TRBV4-3 with TRBJ2-7; TRBD2 aligns across 7 bases. The germline V gene has CDR1 LGHNA and CDR2 YSLEER. With V trimmed by 3 bases and J by 0 bases, 5 bases remained unmatched. The CDR3 spans 15 residues. The CDR3 region is CASSQRTSDSYEQYF. The CDR3 DNA reads TGCGCCAGCAGCCAGCGAACTAGCGACTCCTACGAGCAGTACTTC.

The CDR3 nucleotides are TGTGCCAGTAGTCAGCGGACAGGGGCGACGGCAACTAATGAAAAACTGTTTTTT. Protein product: CASSQRTGATATNEKLFF. V usage is TRBV19 and J usage is TRBJ1-4; TRBD1 matches at 9 bases. J was trimmed by 0 bases and V by 5 bases; bases with no gene match: 10. The CDR3 covers 18 residues. Germline values: CDR1 LNHDA, CDR2 SQIVND (reference sequence).

The chain links TRBV27 to TRBJ1-3; D unclear. Germline loops: CDR1 MNHEY, CDR2 SMNVEV (reference sequence). CDR3 length equals 14 residues. With 2 bases removed from V and 4 bases from J, the gap between germline ends came to 9 bases. The DNA for the CDR3 is TGTGCCAGCAGTTTAAAGCCAACCGGAAACACCATATATTTT. Translated, it gives CASSLKPTGNTIYF.

The chain links TRBV4-1 to TRBJ1-2; possible D gene TRBD1, 5 bases. In germline, CDR1 is MGHRA, CDR2 YSYEKL. This CDR3 contains 13 residues. V lost 8 bases to trimming and J lost 6 bases, with 16 bases between them. The CDR3 coding sequence is TGCGCCAGCGGGGCCCTCGGGTACGATGGCTACACCTTC. Protein sequence: CASGALGYDGYTF.

V and J are TRBV2 and TRBJ2-3; the match to TRBD2 covers 10 bases. CDR3 length: 20 residues. In germline, CDR1 is SNHLY, CDR2 FYNNEI. With 3 bases clipped from V and 3 bases from J, the junction kept 18 bases outside the gene matches. This chain's CDR3 is CASSDHQGASGRTETDTQYF. DNA of the CDR3: TGTGCCAGCAGTGACCACCAAGGGGCTAGCGGGAGAACAGAAACAGATACGCAGTATTTT.

The V and J genes are TRBV7-9 and TRBJ2-4; 7 bases are a match to TRBD1. The CDR3 sequence is 16 residues long. After removal of 1 base from V and 7 bases from J, the junction contained 10 bases not matched to a gene. Germline CDR1 is SEHNR and CDR2 is FQNEAQ (reference sequence). CDR3 in DNA: TGTGCCAGCAGCTTAGTTGACAGGGATGGTTCGAACATTCAGTACTTC. It translates to CASSLVDRDGSNIQYF.

The rearrangement uses TRBV25-1 and TRBJ1-2; D call uncertain. CDR1 and CDR2 (germline): MGHDK, SYGVNS. The CDR3 is made up of 14 amino acids. With 5 bases removed from V and 4 bases from J, the gap between germline ends came to 14 bases. For the CDR3, the DNA is TGTGCCAGCAGTCCCCTTGCGGGGTCCTATGGCTACACCTTC. Protein sequence: CASSPLAGSYGYTF.

The rearrangement joins TRBV20-1 to TRBJ2-7; 8 nucleotides agree with TRBD2. This CDR3 comprises 10 residues. CDR1 DFQATT and CDR2 SNEGSKA come from the germline V gene (reference sequence). CDR3 in DNA: TGCGGGACTAGGGCCTACGAGCAGTACTTC. Its protein product is CGTRAYEQYF.

The chain uses TRBV4-3 and TRBJ2-5, with 9 nucleotides matching TRBD1. Trimming took 0 bases from V and 1 from J; bases not matched to a gene: 3. The CDR3 length is 16 residues. Germline CDR1 LGHNA, CDR2 YSLEER. Here the CDR3 reads CASSQDYRGLQETQYF. As DNA, the CDR3 is TGCGCCAGCAGCCAAGATTACAGGGGGCTCCAAGAGACCCAGTACTTC.

This clone was seen a few times. The chain carries TRBV5-6 and TRBJ2-3; maybe TRBD2 (5 bases). This CDR3 is 12 amino acids long. Germline CDR1 SGHDT, CDR2 YYEEEE. Trimming pared 5 bases from V and 8 bases from J, leaving 12 bases between. CDR3 amino acids: CASSTSPITQYF. The CDR3, as DNA: TGTGCCAGCAGTACTAGTCCCATTACGCAGTATTTT.

This sequence joins TRBV9 and TRBJ2-1, with D perhaps matching TRBD2 (5 bases). Germline values: CDR1 SGDLS, CDR2 YYNGEE. The CDR3 has 13 residues. Trimming took off 0 bases at V and 12 bases at J, with 13 bases between the two ends. In DNA, the CDR3 is TGTGCCAGCAGCGTAGTAGGAGCCGCGGGGCAGTTCTTC. Protein sequence: CASSVVGAAGQFF.

Only a few counts were recorded for this clone. CDR3 in amino acids: CASSDVGGNVGLAGYEQYF. CDR3 in DNA: TGTGCCAGTAGCGACGTGGGGGGGAACGTTGGACTAGCGGGCTACGAGCAGTACTTC. The rearrangement joins TRBV19 to TRBJ2-7; 11 positions match TRBD2. CDR3 length: 19 amino acids. The V segment lost 6 bases and the J segment 3 bases; nucleotides outside the gene matches: 19. Per germline, CDR1 LNHDA and CDR2 SQIVND (reference sequence). The full variable domain, rest sourced from reference TRBV19 and TRBJ2-7, is DGGITQSPKYLFRKEGQNVTLSCEQNLNHDAMYWYRQDPGQGLRLIYYSQIVNDFQKGDIAEGYSVSREKKESFPLTVTSAQKNPTAFYLCASSDVGGNVGLAGYEQYFGPGTRLTVT.

The genes are TRBV7-6 and TRBJ2-3, with 11 positions matching TRBD2. Losses at the gene ends were 3 bases for V and 7 bases for J; bases not matched to a gene: 6. The CDR3 runs to 15 residues. The germline V gene has CDR1 SGHVS and CDR2 FNYEAQ. CDR3 DNA sequence: TGTGCCAGCAGCTTTAGCGGGAGGGCCCCGAATACGCAGTATTTT. This sequence encodes CASSFSGRAPNTQYF.

The V gene is TRBV20-1, the J gene TRBJ1-2; D unresolved. Trimming shortened V by 3 bases and J by 4 bases, and 6 bases separated the two germline ends. The CDR3 is 11 amino acids. CDR1 and CDR2 (germline): DFQATT, SNEGSKA (reference sequence). In DNA form, the CDR3 reads TGCAGTGCTAGGGCTCTCTATGGCTACACCTTC. It is translated as CSARALYGYTF.

V usage is TRBV7-5 and J usage is TRBJ2-7; the tabulated D call, TRBD2, remains unverified against the DNA. TRBV7-5 is designated a pseudogene. The CDR3 has 16 amino acids. This CDR3 is CARPNSGSGRNYEQYF. In nucleotides, the CDR3 is TGTGCCAGACCTAACTCCGGGAGTGGGAGAAACTACGAGCAGTACTTC.

The rearrangement joins TRBV9 to TRBJ2-1; the match to TRBD2 covers 9 bases. Germline V gives CDR1 SGDLS, CDR2 YYNGEE. CDR3 length: 16 amino acids. The J segment lost 7 bases and the V segment lost 0 bases, leaving 8 bases of the junction unmatched. The CDR3 protein is CASSVGGSGSGNEQFF. DNA for the CDR3: TGTGCCAGCAGCGTAGGTGGTAGCGGGAGTGGGAATGAGCAGTTCTTC.

J is TRBJ1-5 and V is TRBV19, with 8 nucleotides matching TRBD1. The CDR3 loop spans 12 amino acids. The V segment lost 9 bases and the J segment 6 bases; nucleotides outside the gene matches: 4. The germline V gene encodes CDR1 LNHDA and CDR2 SQIVND (reference sequence). Here the CDR3 DNA reads TGTGCCAGCCACAGGGGGACTCAGCCCCAGCATTTT. It yields the protein CASHRGTQPQHF. Supplemented by reference TRBV19 and TRBJ1-5, the full variable domain reads DGGITQSPKYLFRKEGQNVTLSCEQNLNHDAMYWYRQDPGQGLRLIYYSQIVNDFQKGDIAEGYSVSREKKESFPLTVTSAQKNPTAFYLCASHRGTQPQHFGDGTRLSIL.

The chain combines TRBV2 with TRBJ2-1; D may be TRBD2 (5 bases). Trimming took 8 bases from V and 2 from J, leaving 13 bases between them. CDR3 length: 14 amino acids. Germline V gives CDR1 SNHLY, CDR2 FYNNEI. The DNA for the CDR3 is TGTGCCAGCCGTCTAGCAGAAACCTACAATGAGCAGTTCTTC. This translates into CASRLAETYNEQFF.

This clone was detected only once. This chain uses TRBV6-5 with TRBJ2-7; D may be TRBD2 (5 bases). Germline V gene data show CDR1 as MNHEY and CDR2 as SVGAGI. Deletions cut 5 bases from V and 3 bases from J, with 14 bases between. This CDR3 is built from 14 residues. The CDR3 sequence: CASSLAREHYEQYF. The DNA for the CDR3 is TGTGCCAGCAGTCTGGCGAGGGAGCACTACGAGCAGTACTTC.

The genes are TRBV18 and TRBJ1-2; D gene unclear. Germline V gives CDR1 KGHSH, CDR2 LQKENI. The CDR3 totals 16 residues. V was clipped by 2 bases and J by 6 bases, with 19 bases between them. DNA of the CDR3: TGTGCCAGCTCACCATCGGCGGGCAACCGAGTGGATGGCTACACCTTC. It encodes CASSPSAGNRVDGYTF. The full variable domain, with the rest looked up from reference TRBV18 and TRBJ1-2, is NAGVMQNPRHLVRRRGQEARLRCSPMKGHSHVYWYRQLPEEGLKFMVYLQKENIIDESGMPKERFSAEFPKEGPSILRIQQVVRGDSAAYFCASSPSAGNRVDGYTFGSGTRLTVV.

The chain links TRBV7-4 to TRBJ2-7; 9 bases are shared with TRBD2. J was trimmed by 3 bases and V by 5 bases; bases with no gene match: 8. In germline, CDR1 is SGHVT, CDR2 SQSDAQ. This CDR3 region has 15 residues. The CDR3 is CASSGGASGDYEQYF. CDR3 nucleotide sequence: TGTGCCAGCAGCGGGGGTGCTAGCGGGGACTACGAGCAGTACTTC. Full variable domain (missing parts from reference TRBV7-4 and TRBJ2-7): GAGVSQSPRYKVAKRGRDVALRCDSISGHVTLYWYRQTLGQGSEVLTYSQSDAQRDKSGRPSGRFSAERPERSVSTLKIQRTEQGDSAVYLCASSGGASGDYEQYFGPGTRLTVT.

The chain employs TRBV28 and TRBJ1-1, with a weak D call TRBD1 (6 bases). Germline V lookup: CDR1 MDHEN, CDR2 SYDVKM. The length of the CDR3 is 14 residues. With 5 bases removed from V and 4 bases from J, the gap between germline ends came to 14 bases. This CDR3 reads CASSHRAWATEAFF. The CDR3 DNA is TGTGCCAGCAGTCACAGGGCATGGGCCACTGAAGCTTTCTTT. The complete variable domain, with remaining parts taken from reference TRBV28 and TRBJ1-1, reads DVKVTQSSRYLVKRTGEKVFLECVQDMDHENMFWYRQDPGLGLRLIYFSYDVKMKEKGDIPEGYSVSREKKERFSLILESASTNQTSMYLCASSHRAWATEAFFGQGTRLTVV.

This chain connects TRBV4-1 to TRBJ2-7; 8 positions agree with TRBD1. Germline CDR1 is MGHRA and CDR2 is YSYEKL. The J segment lost 3 bases and the V segment lost 1 base, leaving 8 bases of the junction unmatched. The CDR3 is 16 residues long. The CDR3 sequence is CASSQAMDRADYEQYF. The DNA for the CDR3 is TGCGCCAGCAGCCAAGCGATGGACAGGGCCGACTACGAGCAGTACTTC.

This chain joins TRBV27 and TRBJ2-7; TRBD2 matches at 15 bases. The CDR3 contains 17 residues. CDR1 is MNHEY, CDR2 SMNVEV, per germline (reference sequence). With 7 bases clipped from V and 0 bases from J, the junction kept 7 bases outside the gene matches. In DNA, the CDR3 is TGTGCCAGCAACGGGGGACTAGCGGGAGGCAGCTCCTACGAGCAGTACTTC. As protein: CASNGGLAGGSSYEQYF.